Following are 7 T cell receptor beta chains from one sample sequenced in a study of blood T cell repertoires in COVID-19. Data came from immunoSEQ multiplex PCR; TCRdb stores just in-frame clones and leaves some out. The sample includes fewer than 250,000 clones, 84% seen only once; the top ten take about 4%. Input material: peripheral blood. The receptors come from a man aged 45-60 years with acute or convalescent COVID-19.

This rearrangement joins TRBV9 to TRBJ2-1; D is unresolved. The germline CDR1 and CDR2 sequences are SGDLS and YYNGEE. This CDR3 contains 13 residues. Trimming cost V 0 bases and J 8 bases, with 9 bases left between them. CDR3 DNA: TGTGCCAGCAGCGTAGCCCCCCGGGATGAGCAGTTCTTC. Encoded protein: CASSVAPRDEQFF.

V and J are TRBV5-1 and TRBJ1-4; 7 nucleotides line up with TRBD1. The CDR3 contains 15 residues. The V gene end was trimmed by 4 bases and the J gene end by 2 bases; junction bases not matched to a gene: 5. The germline V gene has CDR1 SGHRS and CDR2 YFSETQ. The DNA for the CDR3 is TGCGCCAGCAGCACCACGGGACAGACTAATGAAAAACTGTTTTTT. It specifies CASSTTGQTNEKLFF.

This clone was seen a few times. V gene TRBV5-1 combines with J gene TRBJ2-7; 12 bases are shared with TRBD1. V shed 0 bases, J shed 2 bases, and the junction held 3 bases outside the gene matches. The CDR3 is 16 amino acids. CDR1 is SGHRS and CDR2 is YFSETQ in the germline V gene. The DNA for the CDR3 is TGCGCCAGCAGCTTGGATGGGACAGGGGGCGCCTACGAGCAGTACTTC. This gives the protein CASSLDGTGGAYEQYF.

The chain uses TRBV28 and TRBJ1-2; weak D call: TRBD1 (5 bases). The CDR3 runs to 13 residues. Germline V lookup: CDR1 MDHEN, CDR2 SYDVKM. Trimming cost V 2 bases and J 7 bases, with 11 bases left between them. The CDR3 bases are TGTGCCAGCAGTTTACAGGGTACGTCTGGCTACACCTTC. As protein: CASSLQGTSGYTF.

The chain employs TRBV7-3 and TRBJ2-2; a possible D gene is TRBD2 (5 bases). V was cut by 5 bases and J by 2 bases, with 15 bases left in between. This CDR3 region has 16 residues. The germline gives CDR1 SGHTA, CDR2 FQGTGA. CDR3 loop: CASSQNSVANTGELFF. The CDR3, as DNA: TGTGCCAGCAGCCAGAATAGCGTAGCTAACACCGGGGAGCTGTTTTTT. Complete variable domain (other parts from reference TRBV7-3 and TRBJ2-2): GAGVSQTPSNKVTEKGKYVELRCDPISGHTALYWYRQSLGQGPEFLIYFQGTGAADDSGLPNDRFFAVRPEGSVSTLKIQRTERGDSAVYLCASSQNSVANTGELFFGEGSRLTVL.

The chain uses TRBV19 and TRBJ1-5; 8 bases agree with TRBD1. This CDR3 region has 18 residues. Germline assignment: CDR1 LNHDA and CDR2 SQIVND (reference sequence). The trim removed 1 base at V and 3 bases at J, leaving 11 bases unmatched. The CDR3 coding sequence is TGTGCCAGTAGTATAGCCGCCCGCGGGACAGGTTACAATCAGCCCCAGCATTTT. This gives the protein CASSIAARGTGYNQPQHF.

This sequence joins TRBV7-9 and TRBJ2-3; TRBD2 is a possible D gene (5 bases). Germline-derived CDR1 and CDR2 are SEHNR and FQNEAQ (reference sequence). CDR3 length: 13 amino acids. The germline V and J ends were trimmed by 6 bases and 3 bases, with 10 bases remaining between them. The CDR3 spells CASSWTGTDTQYF. The CDR3, as DNA: TGTGCCAGCAGTTGGACTGGTACAGATACGCAGTATTTT.